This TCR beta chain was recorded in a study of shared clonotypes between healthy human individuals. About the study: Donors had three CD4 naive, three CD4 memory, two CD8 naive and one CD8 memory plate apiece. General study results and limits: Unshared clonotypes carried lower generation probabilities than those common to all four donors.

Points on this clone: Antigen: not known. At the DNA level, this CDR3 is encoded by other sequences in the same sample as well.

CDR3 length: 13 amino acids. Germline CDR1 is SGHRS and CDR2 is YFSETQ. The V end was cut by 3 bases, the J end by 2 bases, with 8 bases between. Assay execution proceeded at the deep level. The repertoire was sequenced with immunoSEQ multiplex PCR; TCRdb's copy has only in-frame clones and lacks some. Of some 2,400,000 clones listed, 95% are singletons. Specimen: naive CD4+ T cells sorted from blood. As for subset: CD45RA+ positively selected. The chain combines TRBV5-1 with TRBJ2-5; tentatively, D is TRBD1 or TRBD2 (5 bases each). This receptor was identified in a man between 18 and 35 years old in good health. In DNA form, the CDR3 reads TGCGCCAGCAGCTCGGGGCCTCAAGAGACCCAGTACTTC. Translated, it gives CASSSGPQETQYF. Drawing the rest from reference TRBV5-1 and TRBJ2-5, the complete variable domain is KAGVTQTPRYLIKTRGQQVTLSCSPISGHRSVSWYQQTPGQGLQFLFEYFSETQRNKGNFPGRFSGRQFSNSRSEMNVSTLELGDSALYLCASSSGPQETQYFGPGTRLLVL.